What follows are 27 T cell receptor beta chains derived from one specimen sequenced in a study of blood T cell repertoires in COVID-19. Method: immunoSEQ multiplex PCR; TCRdb's copy keeps in-frame clones and lacks some. The sample consists of 55,000 to 70,000 clones, roughly 87% of them appearing once. Input material: peripheral blood. The source is a woman aged 18-35 years with acute or convalescent COVID-19.

The chain recombines TRBV25-1 with TRBJ2-3, with 8 bases lining up with TRBD1. Per germline, CDR1 MGHDK and CDR2 SYGVNS. V shed 5 bases and J 2 bases; nucleotides not matched to a gene: 3. This CDR3 has 14 amino acids. The CDR3 protein is CASSPGGNTDTQYF. Here the CDR3 DNA reads TGTGCCAGCAGTCCAGGGGGCAACACAGATACGCAGTATTTT.

This clone was detected a few times. The rearrangement links TRBV27 to TRBJ2-2, with D perhaps matching TRBD2 (6 bases). Germline loops: CDR1 MNHEY, CDR2 SMNVEV (reference sequence). Trimming took 7 bases from V and 5 from J, leaving 23 bases between them. This CDR3 contains 17 residues. This chain's CDR3 is CASNPPPRDGTTGELFF. The CDR3, as DNA: TGTGCCAGCAACCCACCCCCACGGGACGGGACTACCGGGGAGCTGTTTTTT.

For this clone: At the DNA level, this CDR3 is encoded by other sequences in the same sample as well. The chain carries TRBV11-2 and TRBJ2-2; tentatively, D is TRBD2 (5 bases). CDR1 and CDR2 (germline): SGHAT, FQNNGV. This CDR3 has 15 residues. V was clipped by 0 bases and J by 4 bases, with 9 bases between them. The CDR3 loop reads CASSLERAGTGELFF. The CDR3 region has the DNA TGTGCCAGCAGCTTAGAGCGGGCGGGCACCGGGGAGCTGTTTTTT.

This sequence joins TRBV6-5 and TRBJ2-7; possible D gene TRBD1, 5 bases. The germline gives CDR1 MNHEY, CDR2 SVGAGI. V lost 6 bases, J lost 3 bases, and 12 bases lay in between. This CDR3 is 13 amino acids long. The CDR3 nucleotides read TGTGCCAGCAGAGATACAGGTATCTACGAGCAGTACTTC. This translates into CASRDTGIYEQYF.

The V call is TRBV18, the J call TRBJ1-2; D is possibly TRBD1 (6 bases). This CDR3 contains 14 residues. Germline V gene sequence: CDR1 KGHSH, CDR2 LQKENI. Trimming left V 4 bases short and J 0 bases short, with 9 bases between. CDR3 in amino acids: CASSLGQPNYGYTF. CDR3 coding DNA: TGTGCCAGCTCACTCGGACAGCCTAACTATGGCTACACCTTC.

V and J are TRBV20-1 and TRBJ1-2; D is uncertain. V dropped 6 bases and J dropped 7 bases, with 12 bases sitting between them. CDR1 and CDR2 from the germline V gene are DFQATT and SNEGSKA (reference sequence). The CDR3 runs to 11 residues. CDR3 amino acids: CSATAGIGYTF. The CDR3 nucleotides are TGCAGTGCAACGGCGGGAATTGGCTACACCTTC.

This clone has only a few counts. The chain couples TRBV6-1 to TRBJ2-1; D call uncertain. V was pared by 2 bases and J by 5 bases, with 7 bases between. Germline CDR1 reads MNHNS; CDR2 reads SASEGT. The CDR3 covers 13 residues. CDR3 nucleotide sequence: TGTGCCAGCAGTGAATCGGTGAACAATGAGCAGTTCTTC. Its protein product is CASSESVNNEQFF.

The rearrangement joins TRBV5-6 to TRBJ1-3; the D is unclear. The germline CDR1 and CDR2 sequences are SGHDT and YYEEEE. Trimming left V 1 base short and J 0 bases short, with 5 bases between. The CDR3 is made up of 14 amino acids. The CDR3 spells CASSLSRSGNTIYF. In DNA form, the CDR3 reads TGTGCCAGCAGCTTGAGCCGCTCTGGAAACACCATATATTTT. The full variable domain, rest sourced from reference TRBV5-6 and TRBJ1-3, is DAGVTQSPTHLIKTRGQQVTLRCSPKSGHDTVSWYQQALGQGPQFIFQYYEEEERQRGNFPDRFSGHQFPNYSSELNVNALLLGDSALYLCASSLSRSGNTIYFGEGSWLTVV.

The chain joins TRBV27 to TRBJ2-7, with 9 bases aligning to TRBD2. CDR1 is MNHEY and CDR2 is SMNVEV in the germline V gene (reference sequence). J gave up 5 bases and V 5 bases, and 10 bases lay outside the gene matches. The CDR3 runs to 15 residues. CDR3 nucleotides: TGTGCCAGCAGTATAGCGGGAGTAAAGGTCGACGAGCAGTACTTC. As protein: CASSIAGVKVDEQYF.

The chain uses TRBV6-4 and TRBJ2-7; 9 bases fit TRBD2. Germline lookup yields CDR1 MRHNA and CDR2 SNTAGT. The length of the CDR3 is 18 residues. V gave up 0 bases and J gave up 5 bases; unmatched junction bases: 14. CDR3 loop: CASSDSRSLREGSNEQYF. CDR3 sequence (DNA): TGTGCCAGCAGTGACTCGAGGTCGCTGCGGGAGGGTTCTAACGAGCAGTACTTC.

This clone was recorded a few times. The chain couples TRBV6-1 to TRBJ2-7, with TRBD1 identical over 7 bases. The J segment lost 2 bases and the V segment lost 3 bases, leaving 7 bases of the junction unmatched. CDR3 length: 15 amino acids. Germline assignment: CDR1 MNHNS and CDR2 SASEGT. CDR3 region: CASSDPGQVPYEQYF. The DNA for the CDR3 is TGTGCCAGCAGTGATCCCGGACAGGTCCCCTACGAGCAGTACTTC.

The chain uses TRBV9 and TRBJ2-1; 8 nucleotides align to TRBD1. Unmatched junction bases numbered 7, after V lost 3 bases and J lost 8 bases. This CDR3 is built from 14 residues. From germline, CDR1 is SGDLS and CDR2 YYNGEE. The CDR3 loop is CASSERTGSHEQFF. In DNA, the CDR3 is TGTGCCAGCAGCGAACGGACAGGGTCGCATGAGCAGTTCTTC.

This rearrangement joins TRBV9 to TRBJ2-5; 11 positions agree with TRBD2. With V trimmed by 1 base and J by 4 bases, 3 bases remained unmatched. Germline lookup yields CDR1 SGDLS and CDR2 YYNGEE. The CDR3 is 15 amino acids. The CDR3 region is CASSVPTSGGETQYF. As DNA, the CDR3 is TGTGCCAGCAGCGTACCAACTAGCGGGGGAGAGACCCAGTACTTC.

This chain uses TRBV12-3 or TRBV12-4 with TRBJ2-1; D not certain. Trimming removed 6 bases from V and 5 bases from J, with 5 bases in between. This CDR3 region has 11 residues. This chain's CDR3 is CASRINNEQFF. DNA of the CDR3: TGTGCCAGCAGAATTAACAATGAGCAGTTCTTC.

V is TRBV4-1 and J is TRBJ2-3; TRBD2 aligns across 9 bases. The CDR3 spans 14 residues. V shed 7 bases, J shed 6 bases, and the junction held 8 bases outside the gene matches. The germline gives CDR1 MGHRA, CDR2 YSYEKL. This CDR3 reads CASKPGLAADTQYF. The CDR3 nucleotides read TGCGCCAGCAAACCGGGACTAGCAGCTGATACGCAGTATTTT.

This rearrangement joins TRBV28 to TRBJ2-7, with 7 positions matching TRBD1. Germline V gene sequence: CDR1 MDHEN, CDR2 SYDVKM. V trimming: 5 bases; J trimming: 11 bases; junction bases outside the gene matches: 9. This CDR3 is built from 12 residues. CDR3 DNA: TGTGCCAGCAGTCCACCCACCGGACAGGAGTACTTC. Its translation is CASSPPTGQEYF.

The gene calls are TRBV12-3 or TRBV12-4 and TRBJ1-4; 7 bases line up with TRBD1. V dropped 3 bases and J dropped 8; count of bases not matched to a gene: 0. The CDR3 is made up of 12 amino acids. CDR3 protein: CASSLDREKLFF. CDR3 bases: TGTGCCAGCAGTTTGGACAGGGAAAAACTGTTTTTT.

The chain combines TRBV5-5 with TRBJ2-3, with D maybe TRBD2 (6 bases). The CDR3 is made up of 17 amino acids. V was shortened by 3 bases and J by 1 base, with 18 bases between the two germline ends. Looked up from germline, CDR1 is SGHKS and CDR2 is YYEKEE (reference sequence). CDR3 DNA: TGTGCCAGCAGCTCCGTTGCCAACATAGCGGGCACAGATACGCAGTATTTT. Translation: CASSSVANIAGTDTQYF. The whole variable domain, remainder taken from reference TRBV5-5 and TRBJ2-3, is DAGVTQSPTHLIKTRGQQVTLRCSPISGHKSVSWYQQVLGQGPQFIFQYYEKEERGRGNFPDRFSARQFPNYSSELNVNALLLGDSALYLCASSSVANIAGTDTQYFGPGTRLTVL.

This sequence joins TRBV6-6 and TRBJ2-1, with D unclear. Trimming removed 2 bases from V and 10 bases from J, with 9 bases in between. The CDR3 extends over 12 amino acids. CDR1 is MNHNY and CDR2 is SVGAGI in the germline V gene (reference sequence). Written as DNA, the CDR3 is TGTGCCAGCAGTTACGGAGTGTCGGAGCAGTTCTTC. Translating it yields CASSYGVSEQFF.

The chain combines TRBV7-9 with TRBJ1-1; D is perhaps TRBD1 (5 bases). V was pared by 2 bases and J by 1 base, with 11 bases between. The length of the CDR3 is 15 residues. The germline V gene has CDR1 SEHNR and CDR2 FQNEAQ (reference sequence). The CDR3 sequence: CASSLFQGRNTEAFF. CDR3 nucleotide sequence: TGTGCCAGCAGCTTATTTCAGGGAAGGAACACTGAAGCTTTCTTT.

The CDR3 reads CASSDRPLYTEAFF. CDR3 DNA sequence: TGTGCCAGCAGTGACAGGCCGTTGTACACTGAAGCTTTCTTT. The V gene is TRBV6-1, the J gene TRBJ1-1; D uncertain. The length of the CDR3 is 14 residues. CDR1 is MNHNS, CDR2 SASEGT, per germline. Trimming took off 3 bases at V and 3 bases at J, with 11 bases between the two ends.

The chain couples TRBV27 to TRBJ1-1, with TRBD1 matching 8 bases. Germline trimming cut 6 bases from V and 1 base from J; bases unmatched to any gene: 10. This CDR3 comprises 16 residues. Germline V gives CDR1 MNHEY, CDR2 SMNVEV (reference sequence). The CDR3 loop reads CASRTVRGRPNTEAFF. Here the CDR3 DNA reads TGTGCCAGCAGGACTGTCAGGGGGCGACCGAACACTGAAGCTTTCTTT.

This clone occurred once. Compared with germline, one end of the junction differs, possibly owing to a read error. The genes are TRBV2 and TRBJ2-1, with D uncertain. CDR1 SNHLY and CDR2 FYNNEI come from the germline V gene. The CDR3 is 11 residues long. CDR3 coding DNA: TGTGCCAGCAGTGAAGGTCCCAAGTCGGTCTTC. Translation gives CASSEGPKSVF.

The chain couples TRBV7-9 to TRBJ2-3, with 9 bases identical to TRBD1. Germline lookup yields CDR1 SEHNR and CDR2 FQNEAQ (reference sequence). Trimming took 4 bases from V and 2 from J; bases not matched to a gene: 16. The CDR3 runs to 19 residues. CDR3 sequence: CASSSPLRDRELLTDTQYF. CDR3 DNA sequence: TGTGCCAGCAGCTCACCGCTCCGGGACAGGGAGCTTCTCACAGATACGCAGTATTTT.

V is TRBV12-5 and J is TRBJ2-1; 11 nucleotides agree with TRBD1. The germline V gene encodes CDR1 LGHNT and CDR2 FRNRAP. CDR3 size: 18 residues. The V and J ends lost 6 bases and 8 bases, in that order; junction bases with no gene match: 18. Written as DNA, the CDR3 is TGTGCTAGTGGCCGAGGGACAGGGGGGACCCGATTTCTCGATGAGCAGTTCTTC. Protein product: CASGRGTGGTRFLDEQFF.

This clone is a singleton in its sample. The V call is TRBV7-8, the J call TRBJ1-6, with 7 bases that match TRBD1. Trimming removed 5 bases from V and 10 bases from J; junction bases left unmatched: 5. Germline CDR1 SGHVS, CDR2 FQNEAQ. This CDR3 spans 13 amino acids. CDR3 region: CASSMDRNSPLHF. The CDR3 bases are TGTGCCAGCAGCATGGACAGGAACTCACCCCTCCACTTT.

V is TRBV10-2 and J is TRBJ2-1; 10 nucleotides match TRBD2. The CDR3 has 14 amino acids. The junction had 1 base not matched to a gene; V was cut back by 4 bases and J by 4 bases. The germline gives CDR1 WSHSY, CDR2 SAAADI. For the CDR3, the DNA is TGCGCCAGCAGTGTAGCGGGAGGTTACAATGAGCAGTTCTTC. It is translated as CASSVAGGYNEQFF.